This TCR beta chain comes out of a study of identical twins. Trimming pared 7 bases from V and 4 bases from J, leaving 14 bases between. CDR3 size: 14 residues. Findings and limits, study-wide: Out-of-frame alpha sequences that twins shared showed excess low generation probability. The study found weaker excess twin sharing in beta out-of-frame sequences.

TCRdb passed the 5' RACE reads through MiXCR, listing each CDR3 protein once. The sample lists about 200,000 distinct CDR3 sequences, roughly 10% seen once, with over 4.5% in the top ten. Everyone who donated was a healthy Caucasian. This clonotype was picked up many times. Its specificity is not known. Material: memory (CD45RO+) T cells sorted from blood. The chain has TRBV12-3 or TRBV12-4 and TRBJ1-5, with a weak D call TRBD1 (5 bases). This receptor was taken from a young woman in good health. This chain's CDR3 is CASTLGDRNQPQHF. Written as DNA, the CDR3 is TGTGCCAGCACCCTAGGGGACCGAAATCAGCCCCAGCATTTT.